The rows below give T cell receptor beta chains drawn from one sample of a study of cytomegalovirus exposure and HLA in healthy donors. Clones were sequenced by immunoSEQ multiplex PCR, and TCRdb holds only the in-frame ones, with some missing. The sample has some 110,000 clones, about 80% seen once. Sequenced input: PBMCs. The receptors derive from a man aged 40-55 years in good health and CMV-seronegative. The CDR3 runs from the conserved cysteine through the conserved F or W. Each record gives: clone size, V gene, CDR3 length, CDR3 protein. Clone sizes are given selectively: once, few, many, or a class where the clone is expanded.

size: once
V: TRBV5-8
length: 16
CDR3: CASSFKTGRVYNEQFF

size: -
V: TRBV28
length: 12
CDR3: CASSIQGYTIYF

size: -
V: TRBV6-1
length: 11
CDR3: CASLDETEAFF

size: -
V: TRBV5-1
length: 14
CDR3: CASSLSGMNTEAFF

size: once
V: TRBV20-1
length: 11
CDR3: CSAIQGTEQYF

size: -
V: TRBV7-2
length: 16
CDR3: CASSPETGKGVYGYTF

size: -
V: TRBV6-1
length: 15
CDR3: CASSDDRAGVGELFF

size: -
V: TRBV5-1
length: 14
CDR3: CASSLGGQGSEAFF

size: -
V: TRBV7-2
length: 17
CDR3: CASSSDGRLAGGYEQYF

size: -
V: TRBV30
length: 15
CDR3: CAWSPPQGSSYGYTF

size: once
V: TRBV6-5
length: 14
CDR3: CASGRDSYNSPLHF

size: -
V: TRBV5-1
length: 16
CDR3: CASSLAGTNLNTEAFF

size: -
V: TRBV5-4
length: 15
CDR3: CASSLGTNSNEKLFF

size: -
V: TRBV15
length: 15
CDR3: CATSGFRDRYNEQFF

size: -
V: TRBV7-2
length: 15
CDR3: CASSLAGGVWETQYF

size: -
V: TRBV4-1
length: 18
CDR3: CASSQDQGAPKSNTEAFF

size: -
V: TRBV4-2
length: 16
CDR3: CASSQVSGSLQDTIYF

size: -
V: TRBV7-9
length: 15
CDR3: CASSLSGWTDEKLFF

size: -
V: TRBV19
length: 16
CDR3: CASSIGRTGNTGELFF

size: -
V: TRBV9
length: 15
CDR3: CASSGTGGVQETQYF

size: -
V: TRBV30
length: 15
CDR3: CAWSEGLAGTDEQFF

size: -
V: TRBV7-2
length: 13
CDR3: CASSTYQGGELFF

size: -
V: TRBV25-1
length: 15
CDR3: CASSELSDWTNEQFF

size: -
V: TRBV5-1
length: 15
CDR3: CASSLGGGWGTEAFF

size: once
V: TRBV7-9
length: 17
CDR3: CASSKGLAGRTYNEQFF

size: -
V: TRBV19
length: 12
CDR3: CASISNTGELFF

size: -
V: TRBV9
length: 13
CDR3: CASSVWDRGEAFF

size: -
V: TRBV6-5
length: 15
CDR3: CASRLDGGLYNEQFF

size: -
V: TRBV7-2
length: 11
CDR3: CASSLLFEQYF

size: -
V: TRBV28
length: 15
CDR3: CASGNRDRGLDGYTF

size: -
V: TRBV6-5
length: 14
CDR3: CASSLPGTGNTQYF